The clone carrying this T cell receptor (beta chain) ranks as medium-sized. The data originate from a study of multiple sclerosis patients with progressive multifocal leukoencephalopathy. The time point was: time of PML onset. Clones were read by immunoSEQ multiplex PCR, and TCRdb kept only the in-frame ones, dropping some. The sample comprises tens of thousands of clones, about 85% of which are singletons, and around 12% rests with the top ten. The receptor comes from a woman between 25 and 40 years old with progressive multifocal leukoencephalopathy. This sample comprised PBMCs, obtained from a patient treated with natalizumab.

The CDR3 nucleotides are TGTGCCAGCGGGACTCGGAATCCTTACAATGAGCAGTTCTTC. Translating it yields CASGTRNPYNEQFF. The chain couples TRBV2 to TRBJ2-1; D is possibly TRBD2 (6 bases). Trimming shortened V by 8 bases and J by 4 bases, and 15 bases separated the two germline ends. There are 14 residues in the CDR3. Germline-derived CDR1 and CDR2 are SNHLY and FYNNEI.